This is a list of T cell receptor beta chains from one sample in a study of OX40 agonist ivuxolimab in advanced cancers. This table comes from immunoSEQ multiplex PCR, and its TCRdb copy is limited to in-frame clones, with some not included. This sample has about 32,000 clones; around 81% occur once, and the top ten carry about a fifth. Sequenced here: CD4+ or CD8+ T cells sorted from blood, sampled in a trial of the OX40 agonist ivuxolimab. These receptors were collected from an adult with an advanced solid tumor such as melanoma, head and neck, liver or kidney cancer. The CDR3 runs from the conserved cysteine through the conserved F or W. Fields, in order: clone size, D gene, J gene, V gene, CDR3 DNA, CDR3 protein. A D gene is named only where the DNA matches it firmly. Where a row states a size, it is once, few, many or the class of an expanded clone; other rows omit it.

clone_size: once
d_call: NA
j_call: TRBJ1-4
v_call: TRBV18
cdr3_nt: TGTGCCAGCTCGCAAGGGTCAACTAATGAAAAACTGTTTTTT
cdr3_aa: CASSQGSTNEKLFF

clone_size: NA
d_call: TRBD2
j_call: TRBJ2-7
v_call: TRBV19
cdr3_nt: TGTGCCAGTAGGTCTGGCGGGAGTACCTACGAGCAGTACTTC
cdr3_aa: CASRSGGSTYEQYF

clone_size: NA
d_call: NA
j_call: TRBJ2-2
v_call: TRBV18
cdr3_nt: TGTGCCAGCTCACCCAGGAGTCGGAACACCGGGGAGCTGTTTTTT
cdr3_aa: CASSPRSRNTGELFF

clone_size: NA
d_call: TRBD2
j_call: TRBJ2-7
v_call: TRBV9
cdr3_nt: TGTGCCAGCAGCCCGACTAGCGGGCCCTCCTACGAGCAGTACTTC
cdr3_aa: CASSPTSGPSYEQYF

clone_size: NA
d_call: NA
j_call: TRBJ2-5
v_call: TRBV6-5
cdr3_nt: TGTGCCAGCAGTTACGGCCCTACAGGGCGGGAGACCCAGTACTTC
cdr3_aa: CASSYGPTGRETQYF

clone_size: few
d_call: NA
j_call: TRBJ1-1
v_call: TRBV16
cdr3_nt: TGTGCCAGCAGCCAAACGACGGGGACTAACACTGAAGCTTTCTTT
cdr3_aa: CASSQTTGTNTEAFF

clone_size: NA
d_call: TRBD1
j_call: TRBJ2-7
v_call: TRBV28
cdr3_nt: TGTGCCAGCAGTTTTTGGGACAGGGGGCAGTACGAGCAGTACTTC
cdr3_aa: CASSFWDRGQYEQYF

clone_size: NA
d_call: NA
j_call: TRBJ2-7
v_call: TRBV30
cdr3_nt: TGTGCCTGGAGTGTATTAGGGGGGCTAAACTACGAGCAGTACTTC
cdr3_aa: CAWSVLGGLNYEQYF

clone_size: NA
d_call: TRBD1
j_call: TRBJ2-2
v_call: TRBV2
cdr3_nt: TGTGCCAGCAGTAAGGACAGGGGGGCCGGGGAGCTGTTTTTT
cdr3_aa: CASSKDRGAGELFF

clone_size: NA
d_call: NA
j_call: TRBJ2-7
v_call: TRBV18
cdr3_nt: TGTGCCAGCTCACCAACCCAGGGGATCAACGAGCAGTACTTC
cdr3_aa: CASSPTQGINEQYF

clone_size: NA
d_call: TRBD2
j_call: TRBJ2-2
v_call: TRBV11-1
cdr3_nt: TGTGCCAGCAGCCTAGGACTAGCGGGGGCCACCGGGGAGCTGTTTTTT
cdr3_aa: CASSLGLAGATGELFF

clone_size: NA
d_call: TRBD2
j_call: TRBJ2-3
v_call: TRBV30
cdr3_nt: TGTGCCTGGAGTTTCCGGACTAGCGGGAGGGCCGGGACAGATACGCAGTATTTT
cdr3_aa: CAWSFRTSGRAGTDTQYF

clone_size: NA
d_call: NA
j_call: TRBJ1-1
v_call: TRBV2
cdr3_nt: TGTGCCAGCAGGGGAGAGGGGAAAGCTTTCTTT
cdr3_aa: CASRGEGKAFF

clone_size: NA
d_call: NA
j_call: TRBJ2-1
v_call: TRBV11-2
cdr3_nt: TGTGCCAGCAGCTTAGCCACGTTTAGTACTTATGAGCAGTTCTTC
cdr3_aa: CASSLATFSTYEQFF

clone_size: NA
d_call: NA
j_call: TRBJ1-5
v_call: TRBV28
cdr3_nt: TGTGCCAGCAGTTCCCCTAGAGGGAGCAATCAGCCCCAGCATTTT
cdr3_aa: CASSSPRGSNQPQHF

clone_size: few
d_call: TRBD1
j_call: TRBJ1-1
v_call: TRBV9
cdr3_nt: TGTGCCAGCAGCGGGCCCGGGGGGGACAGGGGACGTGAAGCTTTCTTT
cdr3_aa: CASSGPGGDRGREAFF

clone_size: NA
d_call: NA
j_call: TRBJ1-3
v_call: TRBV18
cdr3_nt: TGTGCCAGCTCACCCGACAGGCGAGGTGGAAACACCATATATTTT
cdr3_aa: CASSPDRRGGNTIYF

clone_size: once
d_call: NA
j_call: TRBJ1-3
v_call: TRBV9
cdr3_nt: TGTGCCAGCAGCGCGCTGGGGGTGGGGCGCTCTGGAAACACCATATATTTT
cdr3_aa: CASSALGVGRSGNTIYF

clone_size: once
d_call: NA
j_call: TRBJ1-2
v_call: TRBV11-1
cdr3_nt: TGTGCCAGCCGATCAGGTTTGGGAGGCTATGGCTACACCTTC
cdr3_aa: CASRSGLGGYGYTF

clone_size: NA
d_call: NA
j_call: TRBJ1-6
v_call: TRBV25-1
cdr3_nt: TGTGCCAGCAGTGGACGGACCGCCTCCTATAATTCACCCCTCCACTTT
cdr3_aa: CASSGRTASYNSPLHF

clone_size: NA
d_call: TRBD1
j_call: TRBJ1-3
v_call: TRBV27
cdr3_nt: TGTGCCAGCAGTTCGATGAACCCGGGACAGTCAAAATCTGTGGCTGGAAACACCATATATTTT
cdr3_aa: CASSSMNPGQSKSVAGNTIYF

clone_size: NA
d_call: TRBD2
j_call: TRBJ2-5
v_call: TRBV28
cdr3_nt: TGTGCCAGCAGTTCCCGAGGACTAGCCGGGCAAGAGACCCAGTACTTC
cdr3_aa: CASSSRGLAGQETQYF

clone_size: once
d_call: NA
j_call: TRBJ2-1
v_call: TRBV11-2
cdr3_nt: TGTGCCAGCAGCTCCCGGGGAGCGGAGCTAGGGGGCAATGAGCAGTTCTTC
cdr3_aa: CASSSRGAELGGNEQFF

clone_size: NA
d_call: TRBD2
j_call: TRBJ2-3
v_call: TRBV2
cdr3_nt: TGTGCCAGCCGGAACGAGCGGGGGGCTGGAGATACGCAGTATTTT
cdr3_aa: CASRNERGAGDTQYF

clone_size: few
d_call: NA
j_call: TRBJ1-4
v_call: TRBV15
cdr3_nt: TGTGCCACCAGCATAGCCAGGACAGCTGGAAATGAAAAACTGTTTTTT
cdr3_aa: CATSIARTAGNEKLFF

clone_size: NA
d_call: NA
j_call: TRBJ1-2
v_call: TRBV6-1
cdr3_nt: TGTGCCAGCAGTGGTCTACCGGGGACCCACATATCCCATGGCTACACCTTC
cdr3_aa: CASSGLPGTHISHGYTF

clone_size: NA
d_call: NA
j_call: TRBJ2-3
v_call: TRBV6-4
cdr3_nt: TGTGCCAGCAGTTCGGGCCCGAGCACAGATACGCAGTATTTT
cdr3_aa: CASSSGPSTDTQYF

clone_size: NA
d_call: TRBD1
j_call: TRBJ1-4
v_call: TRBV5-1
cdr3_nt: TGCGCCAGCAGTTCGACAGGGCGGAATGAAAAACTGTTTTTT
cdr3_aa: CASSSTGRNEKLFF

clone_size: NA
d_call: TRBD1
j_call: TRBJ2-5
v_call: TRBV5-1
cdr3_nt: TGCGCCAGCAGCCTGGGACAGATCCTACAAGAGACCCAGTACTTC
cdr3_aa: CASSLGQILQETQYF

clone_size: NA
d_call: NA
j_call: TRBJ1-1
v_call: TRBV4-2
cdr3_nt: TGTGCCAGCAGCCAATCGAGGGGGACTGAAGCTTTCTTT
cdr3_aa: CASSQSRGTEAFF

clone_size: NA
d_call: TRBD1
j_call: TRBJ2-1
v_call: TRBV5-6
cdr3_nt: TGTGCCAGCAGCTTGACAGGGGATGAGCAGTTCTTC
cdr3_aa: CASSLTGDEQFF

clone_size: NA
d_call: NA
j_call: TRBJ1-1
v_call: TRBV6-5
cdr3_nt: TGTGCCAGCACCCGAGGTACAAACACTGAAGCTTTCTTT
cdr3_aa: CASTRGTNTEAFF

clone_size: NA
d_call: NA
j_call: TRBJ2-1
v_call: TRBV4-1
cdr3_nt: TGCGCCAGCAGCCAAGTAAAAAGCTCCTACAATGAGCAGTTCTTC
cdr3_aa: CASSQVKSSYNEQFF

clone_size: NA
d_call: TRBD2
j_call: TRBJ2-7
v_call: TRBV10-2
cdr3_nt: TGCGCCAGCAGAGAGCTAGCGGGAGGCTCCTACGAGCAGTACTTC
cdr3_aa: CASRELAGGSYEQYF

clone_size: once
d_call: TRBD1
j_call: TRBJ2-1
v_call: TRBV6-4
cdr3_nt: TGTGCCAGCAGCGACACTATGGCCGGGACAGCTTCCTACAATGAGCAGTTCTTC
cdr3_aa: CASSDTMAGTASYNEQFF

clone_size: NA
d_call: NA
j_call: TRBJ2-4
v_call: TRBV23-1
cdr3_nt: TGCGCCAGCAGTCATCTGGAGGGAGCCTTCGGCATTCAGTACTTC
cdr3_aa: CASSHLEGAFGIQYF

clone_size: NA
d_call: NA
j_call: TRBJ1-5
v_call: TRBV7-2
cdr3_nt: TGTGCCAGCAGCAATCAGTCACCTAGCAATCAGCCCCAGCATTTT
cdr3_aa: CASSNQSPSNQPQHF

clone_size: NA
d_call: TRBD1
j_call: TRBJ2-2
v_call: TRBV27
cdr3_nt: TGTGCCAGCAGTTTATCGGCCGGGACAGGTGGCACCGGGGAGCTGTTTTTT
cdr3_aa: CASSLSAGTGGTGELFF

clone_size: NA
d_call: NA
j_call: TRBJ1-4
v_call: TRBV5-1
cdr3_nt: TGCGCCAGCAGCTCGGGATTGACTAATGAAAAACTGTTTTTT
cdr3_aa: CASSSGLTNEKLFF